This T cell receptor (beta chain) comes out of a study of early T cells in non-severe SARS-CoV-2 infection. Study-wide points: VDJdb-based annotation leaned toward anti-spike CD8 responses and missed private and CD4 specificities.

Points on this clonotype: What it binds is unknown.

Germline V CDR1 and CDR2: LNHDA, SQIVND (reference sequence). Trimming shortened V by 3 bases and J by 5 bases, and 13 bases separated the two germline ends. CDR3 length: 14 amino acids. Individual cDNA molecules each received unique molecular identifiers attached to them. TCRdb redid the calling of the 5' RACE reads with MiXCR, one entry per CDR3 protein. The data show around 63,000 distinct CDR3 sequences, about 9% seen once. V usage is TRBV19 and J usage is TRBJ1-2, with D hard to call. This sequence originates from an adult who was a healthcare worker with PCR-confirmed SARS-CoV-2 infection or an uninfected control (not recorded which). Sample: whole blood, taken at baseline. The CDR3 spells CASSILGVEYGYTF. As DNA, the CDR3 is TGTGCCAGTAGTATTCTTGGGGTGGAATATGGCTACACCTTC.